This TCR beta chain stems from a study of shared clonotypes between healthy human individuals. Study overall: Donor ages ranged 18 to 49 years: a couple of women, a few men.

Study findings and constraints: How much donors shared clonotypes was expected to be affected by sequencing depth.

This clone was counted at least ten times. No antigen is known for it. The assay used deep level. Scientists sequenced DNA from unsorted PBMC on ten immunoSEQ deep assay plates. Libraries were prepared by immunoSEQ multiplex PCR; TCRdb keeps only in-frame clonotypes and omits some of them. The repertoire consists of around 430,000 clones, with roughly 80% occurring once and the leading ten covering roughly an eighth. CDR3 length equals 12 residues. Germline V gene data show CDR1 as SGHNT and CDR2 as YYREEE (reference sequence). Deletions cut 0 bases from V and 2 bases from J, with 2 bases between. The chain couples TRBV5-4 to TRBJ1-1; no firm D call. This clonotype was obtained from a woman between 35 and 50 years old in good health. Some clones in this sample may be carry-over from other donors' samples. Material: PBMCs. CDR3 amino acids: CASSLDNTEAFF. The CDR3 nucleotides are TGTGCCAGCAGCTTGGACAACACTGAAGCTTTCTTT.